A single sample is the source of the 14 T cell receptor beta chains below, sequenced in a study of blood T cell repertoires in COVID-19. Using immunoSEQ multiplex PCR, the repertoire was profiled, and TCRdb retains in-frame clones only, with some absent. The data show roughly 410,000 clones, about 89% seen once. The material sequenced was peripheral blood. The receptors were gathered from a middle-aged woman with COVID-19, enrolled during active disease.

V gene TRBV6-2 or TRBV6-3 combines with J gene TRBJ2-5, with a tentative D call TRBD2 (5 bases). This CDR3 contains 16 residues. Trimming removed 5 bases at V and 7 bases at J, with 23 bases between. The V gene's germline CDR1 is MNHEY and CDR2 SVGEGT. DNA for the CDR3: TGTGCCAGCAGTCCCCTGCCGTGGGTTACGGCGGGGACCCAGTACTTC. This encodes CASSPLPWVTAGTQYF.

The J gene is TRBJ1-6, the V gene TRBV28; D gene unclear. Trimming shortened V by 8 bases and J by 6 bases, and 8 bases separated the two germline ends. CDR3 length: 12 residues. The germline V gene encodes CDR1 MDHEN and CDR2 SYDVKM. The DNA for the CDR3 is TGTGCCAGCCGCGAGGGTAATTCACCCCTCCACTTT. Its protein product is CASREGNSPLHF. The full variable domain, its missing parts supplied by reference TRBV28 and TRBJ1-6, is DVKVTQSSRYLVKRTGEKVFLECVQDMDHENMFWYRQDPGLGLRLIYFSYDVKMKEKGDIPEGYSVSREKKERFSLILESASTNQTSMYLCASREGNSPLHFGNGTRLTVT.

The V call is TRBV6-2 or TRBV6-3, the J call TRBJ1-5; no firm D call. V lost 2 bases, J lost 7 bases, and 12 bases lay in between. CDR1 is MNHEY and CDR2 is SVGEGT in the germline V gene. This CDR3 region has 14 residues. The CDR3 nucleotides read TGTGCCAGCAGTTACCCGTCGGTGAGGCAGCCCCAGCATTTT. Translated, it gives CASSYPSVRQPQHF.

The rearrangement joins TRBV28 to TRBJ2-6, with D uncertain. Germline-derived CDR1 and CDR2 are MDHEN and SYDVKM. The germline V and J ends were trimmed by 6 bases and 2 bases, with 8 bases remaining between them. The CDR3 is 14 residues long. The DNA for the CDR3 is TGTGCCAGCAGGCGAGGAACTGGGGCCAACGTCCTGACTTTC. This encodes CASRRGTGANVLTF.

The DNA of the CDR3 is TGTGCCAGCAGCGTAGGGCCCACCCTCTCCTACGAGCAGTACTTC. Amino acids: CASSVGPTLSYEQYF. The chain recombines TRBV9 with TRBJ2-7, with D unclear. Trimming cost V 0 bases and J 0 bases, with 10 bases left between them. The germline V gene has CDR1 SGDLS and CDR2 YYNGEE. The CDR3 is 15 residues long.

The chain has TRBV28 and TRBJ2-1; 8 positions match TRBD1. Per germline, CDR1 MDHEN and CDR2 SYDVKM. Trimming removed 6 bases from V and 2 bases from J; junction bases left unmatched: 15. This CDR3 contains 18 residues. The CDR3 loop reads CASRAGTGRVSAYNEQFF. CDR3 nucleotide sequence: TGTGCCAGCAGGGCCGGGACAGGAAGGGTCAGCGCCTACAATGAGCAGTTCTTC.

This rearrangement joins TRBV9 to TRBJ1-2; TRBD1 matches 9 bases. J was trimmed by 0 bases and V by 5 bases; bases with no gene match: 2. The V gene's germline CDR1 is SGDLS and CDR2 YYNGEE. This CDR3 comprises 14 residues. The CDR3 DNA follows: TGTGCCAGCAGTGGGACAGGGTCTAACTATGGCTACACCTTC. Translation gives CASSGTGSNYGYTF.

The chain has TRBV6-5 and TRBJ2-7; TRBD2 agrees at 9 bases. Looked up from germline, CDR1 is MNHEY and CDR2 is SVGAGI. CDR3 length: 15 amino acids. Trimming removed 7 bases from V and 0 bases from J; junction bases left unmatched: 7. This CDR3 reads CASTVVAGASYEQYF. In DNA form, the CDR3 reads TGTGCCAGCACCGTGGTAGCGGGGGCCTCCTACGAGCAGTACTTC.

The chain carries TRBV3-1 (or the pseudogene TRBV3-2) and TRBJ1-6, with a weak D call TRBD1 (6 bases). This CDR3 contains 17 residues. The ends were cut back, 2 bases at V and 7 bases at J, with 18 bases in the middle. Germline CDR1 LGHDT, CDR2 YNNKEL (reference sequence). As DNA, the CDR3 is TGTGCCAGCAGCCAACTCCTGGGCAGGGGAGGGAATTCACCCCTCCACTTT. This codes for CASSQLLGRGGNSPLHF.

The chain uses TRBV10-3 and TRBJ1-1, with 8 nucleotides matching TRBD1. The germline CDR1 and CDR2 sequences are ENHRY and SYGVKD. The V segment lost 6 bases and the J segment 1 base; nucleotides outside the gene matches: 4. The CDR3 consists of 14 residues. The CDR3: CAIRGDRTNTEAFF. DNA for the CDR3: TGTGCCATCAGAGGGGACAGGACGAACACTGAAGCTTTCTTT.

V gene TRBV7-8 combines with J gene TRBJ1-5, with 8 bases identical to TRBD1. The length of the CDR3 is 12 residues. Germline V gives CDR1 SGHVS, CDR2 FQNEAQ. V was pared by 5 bases and J by 13 bases, with 7 bases of the junction left unmatched. The CDR3 loop is CASSTTGARQHF. As DNA, the CDR3 is TGTGCCAGCAGCACGACAGGGGCGCGGCAGCATTTT. Full variable domain (outside the CDR3, taken from reference TRBV7-8 and TRBJ1-5): GAGVSQSPRYKVAKRGQDVALRCDPISGHVSLFWYQQALGQGPEFLTYFQNEAQLDKSGLPSDRFFAERPEGSVSTLKIQRTQQEDSAVYLCASSTTGARQHFGDGTRLSIL.

The V and J genes are TRBV28 and TRBJ1-4; 7 nucleotides match TRBD1. The CDR3 runs 17 residues. In germline, CDR1 is MDHEN, CDR2 SYDVKM. V shed 5 bases and J 4 bases; nucleotides not matched to a gene: 13. CDR3 in DNA: TGTGCCAGCAGTCTGGGGACAGTAAGGGCGGGTAATGAAAAACTGTTTTTT. Its translation is CASSLGTVRAGNEKLFF. Based on the CDR3 plus reference TRBV28 and TRBJ1-4, the full variable domain is DVKVTQSSRYLVKRTGEKVFLECVQDMDHENMFWYRQDPGLGLRLIYFSYDVKMKEKGDIPEGYSVSREKKERFSLILESASTNQTSMYLCASSLGTVRAGNEKLFFGSGTQLSVL.

CDR3 sequence (DNA): TGTGCCAGTAGTTCTCGGACAAACACTGAAGCTTTCTTT. It translates to CASSSRTNTEAFF. J is TRBJ1-1 and V is TRBV19, with D maybe TRBD1 (5 bases). The CDR3 has 13 amino acids. Germline V gives CDR1 LNHDA, CDR2 SQIVND (reference sequence). Trimming removed 5 bases from V and 2 bases from J, with 9 bases in between.

The chain employs TRBV5-5 and TRBJ2-3, with D maybe TRBD1 (6 bases). Germline loops: CDR1 SGHKS, CDR2 YYEKEE (reference sequence). The CDR3 contains 18 residues. The V end was cut by 1 base, the J end by 0 bases, with 18 bases between. The CDR3 loop is CASSLNVLMDRSTDTQYF. In nucleotides, the CDR3 is TGTGCCAGCAGCTTGAACGTCCTTATGGACAGAAGCACAGATACGCAGTATTTT. Supplemented by reference TRBV5-5 and TRBJ2-3, the full variable domain reads DAGVTQSPTHLIKTRGQQVTLRCSPISGHKSVSWYQQVLGQGPQFIFQYYEKEERGRGNFPDRFSARQFPNYSSELNVNALLLGDSALYLCASSLNVLMDRSTDTQYFGPGTRLTVL.